Below, 4 T cell receptor beta chains from the same sample are listed, as sequenced in a study of blood T cell repertoires in COVID-19. Sequenced by immunoSEQ multiplex PCR; TCRdb stores in-frame clones only, minus some. The sample yields roughly 250,000 clones, 88% seen once. The sequenced sample was PBMCs or T cells enriched from blood (not recorded which). These receptors originate from a woman aged 45-59 years who had recovered from COVID-19.

The J gene is TRBJ2-3, the V gene TRBV4-2; 9 positions agree with TRBD2. The J segment lost 5 bases and the V segment lost 0 bases, leaving 6 bases of the junction unmatched. Germline V lookup: CDR1 LGHNA, CDR2 YNFKEQ. This CDR3 is 16 amino acids long. The CDR3 spells CASSQDGSGSLDTQYF. In nucleotides, the CDR3 is TGTGCCAGCAGCCAAGATGGTAGCGGGAGCTTAGATACGCAGTATTTT.

The chain is built from TRBV5-5 and TRBJ2-1; 9 bases map to TRBD1. Trimming took 2 bases from V and 8 from J; bases not matched to a gene: 5. This CDR3 contains 14 residues. The germline CDR1 and CDR2 sequences are SGHKS and YYEKEE (reference sequence). DNA for the CDR3: TGTGCCAGCAGCTTACTGGGACAGGGCTATGAGCAGTTCTTC. It encodes CASSLLGQGYEQFF. The full variable domain, with the rest looked up from reference TRBV5-5 and TRBJ2-1, is DAGVTQSPTHLIKTRGQQVTLRCSPISGHKSVSWYQQVLGQGPQFIFQYYEKEERGRGNFPDRFSARQFPNYSSELNVNALLLGDSALYLCASSLLGQGYEQFFGPGTRLTVL.

The chain is built from TRBV5-1 and TRBJ2-3, with 10 bases lining up with TRBD2. CDR3 length: 16 amino acids. Germline-derived CDR1 and CDR2 are SGHRS and YFSETQ. V dropped 4 bases and J dropped 0; count of bases not matched to a gene: 5. The CDR3 coding sequence is TGCGCCAGCAGCCATCGGACTAGCGGAAGCACAGATACGCAGTATTTT. The encoded protein is CASSHRTSGSTDTQYF.

The chain links TRBV19 to TRBJ2-1; D is ambiguous. Germline loops: CDR1 LNHDA, CDR2 SQIVND (reference sequence). The CDR3 spans 12 residues. With 6 bases removed from V and 4 bases from J, the gap between germline ends came to 7 bases. The CDR3 DNA is TGTGCCAGTAGGACAAGTTACAATGAGCAGTTCTTC. Residues: CASRTSYNEQFF.